This TCR beta chain was captured by sequencing in a study of blood T cell repertoires in COVID-19. Sequencing used immunoSEQ multiplex PCR; TCRdb keeps in-frame clones, though not all of them. The sample has about 420,000 clones; over 85% are singletons. The sequencing input was peripheral blood. This clonotype was obtained from a man aged 18-30 years with COVID-19, enrolled during active disease.

CDR3 sequence: CASSGLAGAYEQYF. The CDR3 DNA reads as TGCGCCAGCAGTGGGCTAGCGGGGGCCTACGAGCAGTACTTC. The chain joins TRBV10-1 to TRBJ2-7, with 10 bases identical to TRBD2. With 4 bases clipped from V and 2 bases from J, the junction kept 2 bases outside the gene matches. Germline lookup yields CDR1 WNHNN and CDR2 SYGVQD (reference sequence). This CDR3 is built from 14 residues.